A selection of T cell receptor beta chains follows, all from one sample in a study of PD-1 blockade in classical Hodgkin lymphoma. Profiling relied on immunoSEQ multiplex PCR, and the TCRdb table lists in-frame clones only, not all of them. The sample carries some 58,000 clones, approximately 94% recorded once. The sequenced sample was peripheral blood mononuclear cells (PBMCs), obtained before the fourth cycle of nivolumab. The receptors were gathered from a human donor with classical Hodgkin lymphoma. Both conserved end residues are part of each CDR3. The D gene is left open where the match is weak. Clone size is stated in some rows and not others, as once, few, many or a class when expanded.

J | D | V | size | DNA | CDR3
TRBJ1-6 | . | TRBV28 | . | TGTGCCAGCAGTTTGGGACACGGACCCCTCCACTTT | CASSLGHGPLHF
TRBJ2-1 | TRBD2 | TRBV6-6 | once | TGTGCCAGCCGACCCTTAGAGCGGGAGGGGAATGAGCAGTTCTTC | CASRPLEREGNEQFF
TRBJ2-3 | . | TRBV2 | . | TGTGCCAGCAACCTATTTCAGGGGACAGATACGCAGTATTTT | CASNLFQGTDTQYF
TRBJ1-2 | . | TRBV27 | . | TGTGCCAGCAGTTTAAGTAGCGGCTATGGCTACACCTTC | CASSLSSGYGYTF
TRBJ2-7 | . | TRBV20-1 | . | TGCAGTGCTAGAGACCAGTACGAGCAGTACTTC | CSARDQYEQYF
TRBJ2-1 | TRBD2 | TRBV28 | . | TGTGCCAGCAGGCGACAAGCGGGAGGCCCAGTTGAGCAGTTCTTC | CASRRQAGGPVEQFF
TRBJ2-3 | . | TRBV5-6 | . | TGTGCCAGCAGCCCACGAGGAGGCGGGGTCACAGATACGCAGTATTTT | CASSPRGGGVTDTQYF
TRBJ2-5 | . | TRBV11-2 | . | TGTGCCAGCAGACTTAGGGCACAGGAGACCCAGTACTTC | CASRLRAQETQYF
TRBJ2-7 | . | TRBV5-4 | few | TGTGCCAGCAGCTACACTGGGGGACGCTACGAGCAGTACTTC | CASSYTGGRYEQYF
TRBJ2-5 | . | TRBV11-2 | . | TGTGCCAGCAGCTTAGGAGAGGCACAGGTCACCAACCAAGAGACCCAGTACTTC | CASSLGEAQVTNQETQYF
TRBJ2-5 | TRBD1 | TRBV7-6 | . | TGTGCCAGCAGCTTAAAGGGACAGGGTGATGAGACCCAGTACTTC | CASSLKGQGDETQYF
TRBJ1-1 | . | TRBV28 | . | TGTGCCAGCAGTTTAGGACAGAGCACTGAAGCTTTCTTT | CASSLGQSTEAFF
TRBJ2-7 | . | TRBV6-1 | . | TGTGCCAGCAGTGAATTTAGCGGCTACGAGCAGTACTTC | CASSEFSGYEQYF
TRBJ2-4 | . | TRBV19 | . | TGTGCCAGCCAAGCGGGCACAAGAGCCAAAAACATTCAGTACTTC | CASQAGTRAKNIQYF
TRBJ2-1 | . | TRBV13 | . | TGTGCCAGCAGCCCCGAGCCCCTAGGGAGCTCCTACAATGAGCAGTTCTTC | CASSPEPLGSSYNEQFF
TRBJ1-2 | . | TRBV30 | . | TGTGCCTGGAGTACGGAGACAGTCTGGTATGGCTACACCTTC | CAWSTETVWYGYTF
TRBJ2-7 | . | TRBV18 | . | TGTGCCAGCTCACCACGCGGGTACGAGCAGTACTTC | CASSPRGYEQYF
TRBJ1-2 | TRBD1 | TRBV19 | . | TGTGCCAGTAAAAGGGACAGGGGGCAGGCAAACTATGGCTACACCTTC | CASKRDRGQANYGYTF
TRBJ2-7 | . | TRBV2 | . | TGTGCCAGCAAGGGGGGGACAGAGTACGAGCAGTACTTC | CASKGGTEYEQYF
TRBJ2-3 | . | TRBV28 | . | TGTGCCAGTTCAACAGGGGGACTAAGAGGAGCAGATACGCAGTATTTT | CASSTGGLRGADTQYF
TRBJ2-7 | . | TRBV5-6 | . | TGTGCCAGCAGCCCCGGACCGGGCTCCTACGAGCAGTACTTC | CASSPGPGSYEQYF
TRBJ2-2 | TRBD2 | TRBV11-3 | . | TGTGCCAGCAGCCGAGGGGGACTAGCTACCGGGGAGCTGTTTTTT | CASSRGGLATGELFF
TRBJ1-2 | TRBD1 | TRBV5-1 | once | TGCGCCAGCAGCACGGCAGGGGGCGATGGCTACACCTTC | CASSTAGGDGYTF
TRBJ1-2 | . | TRBV5-1 | few | TGCGCCAGCAGCTTGGCGGGTGACTATGGCTACACCTTC | CASSLAGDYGYTF
TRBJ1-3 | TRBD1 | TRBV10-3 | . | TGTGCCATCAGGACTACAGGGGCAGCTGGAAACACCATATATTTT | CAIRTTGAAGNTIYF
TRBJ2-7 | TRBD1 | TRBV11-2 | once | TGTGCCAGCAGCTATACAAAACAGGGGCCTACCTCGAGAATCTACGAGCAGTACTTC | CASSYTKQGPTSRIYEQYF
TRBJ1-5 | . | TRBV25-1 | . | TGTGCCAGCAGTGCCACAGGGAATCAGCCCCAGCATTTT | CASSATGNQPQHF
TRBJ1-4 | . | TRBV28 | . | TGTGCCAGCAGTTTGGGTGCAGTGAATGAAAAACTGTTTTTT | CASSLGAVNEKLFF
TRBJ2-7 | . | TRBV11-2 | few | TGTGCCAGCAGCCCCCTAGGGTACGAGCAGTACTTC | CASSPLGYEQYF
TRBJ2-3 | . | TRBV10-3 | . | TGTGCCATCAGTGGAGTACTCACGGATACGCAGTATTTT | CAISGVLTDTQYF
TRBJ1-6 | . | TRBV5-4 | . | TGCGCCAGCAGCTTGGCCGCAGCGAGCTCCTATAATTCACCCCTCCACTTT | CASSLAAASSYNSPLHF
TRBJ2-7 | . | TRBV15 | . | TGTGCCACCAGCAAGGGCCACCCAGAGGACGAGCAGTACTTC | CATSKGHPEDEQYF
TRBJ2-1 | . | TRBV10-3 | . | TGTGCCATCAGCGCAGGGGGGTCGGGTGAGCAGTTCTTC | CAISAGGSGEQFF
TRBJ2-2 | . | TRBV7-2 | . | TGTGCCAGCAGCGCGCTATCGCCCGGGGAGCTGTTTTTT | CASSALSPGELFF
TRBJ1-4 | TRBD1 | TRBV29-1 | . | TGCAGCGTGTGGGACAGGGAAAGGGAAAAACTGTTTTTT | CSVWDREREKLFF
TRBJ2-7 | . | TRBV5-1 | . | TGCGCCAGCAGCCAACTACAGGGAGGCTACTACGAGCAGTACTTC | CASSQLQGGYYEQYF
TRBJ2-3 | . | TRBV7-9 | . | TGTGCCAGATCGGGGGCCTACACAGATACGCAGTATTTT | CARSGAYTDTQYF